This TCR beta chain comes out of a study of T cells in Graves' hyperthyroidism and ophthalmopathy. Trimming at V came to 9 bases and at J to 0 bases, leaving 18 bases not matched to a gene. This CDR3 comprises 18 residues. Germline V gene data show CDR1 as MNHEY and CDR2 as SVGAGI. Based on clinical symptoms, serum thyroxine and TRAb, thyroid ultrasound and orbital computed tomography, diagnoses were reached. This clonotype was detected ten times or more. Its cognate antigen is unknown. The CDR3 regions of TCR beta were amplified from RNA transcripts. HTBI primers were the set used in a first-round RT-PCR of the TCR CDR3. TCRdb re-analysed the multiplex PCR reads in MiXCR, keeping a single row per CDR3 protein. The data hold around 34,000 distinct CDR3 sequences, with about 53% observed a single time. Overall study findings and caveats: Blood also contained most expanded thyroid clonotypes above 0.001. Ophthalmopathy, which appeared later, was predicted by the model a median about 6.8 months before onset.

The V gene is TRBV6-5, the J gene TRBJ2-7, with 9 bases identical to TRBD2. The sample consisted of blood. The clonotype was recovered from a woman aged 40 to 50 with Graves' ophthalmopathy. Here the CDR3 reads CASGPGRVAGAISYEQYF. The DNA of the CDR3 is TGTGCCAGTGGTCCCGGGCGGGTAGCGGGGGCTATCTCCTACGAGCAGTACTTC.